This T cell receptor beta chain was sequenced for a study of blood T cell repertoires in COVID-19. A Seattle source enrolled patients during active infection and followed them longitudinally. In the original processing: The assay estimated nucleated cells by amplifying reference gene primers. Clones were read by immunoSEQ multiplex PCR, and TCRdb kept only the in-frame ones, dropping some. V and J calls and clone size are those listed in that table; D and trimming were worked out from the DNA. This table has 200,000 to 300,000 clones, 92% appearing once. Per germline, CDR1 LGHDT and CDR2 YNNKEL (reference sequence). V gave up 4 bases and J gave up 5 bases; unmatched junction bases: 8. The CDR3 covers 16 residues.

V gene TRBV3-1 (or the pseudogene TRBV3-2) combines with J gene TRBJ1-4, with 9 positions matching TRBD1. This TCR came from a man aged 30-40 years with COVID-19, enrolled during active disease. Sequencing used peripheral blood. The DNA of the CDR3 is TGTGCCAGCAGCCCCAATCCGACAGGGGGAAATGAAAAACTGTTTTTT. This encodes CASSPNPTGGNEKLFF.